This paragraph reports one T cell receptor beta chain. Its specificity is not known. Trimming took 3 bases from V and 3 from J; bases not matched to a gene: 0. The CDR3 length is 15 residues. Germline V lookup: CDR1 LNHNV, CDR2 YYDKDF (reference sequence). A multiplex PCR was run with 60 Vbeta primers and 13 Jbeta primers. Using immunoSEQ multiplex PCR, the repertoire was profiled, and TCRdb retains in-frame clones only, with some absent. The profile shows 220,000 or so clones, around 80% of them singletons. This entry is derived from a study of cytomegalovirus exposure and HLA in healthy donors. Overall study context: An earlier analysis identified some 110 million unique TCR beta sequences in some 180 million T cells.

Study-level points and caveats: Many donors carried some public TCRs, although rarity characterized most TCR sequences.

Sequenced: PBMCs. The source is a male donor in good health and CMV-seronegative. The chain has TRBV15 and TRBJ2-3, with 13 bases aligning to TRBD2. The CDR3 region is CATSRTSGRTDTQYF. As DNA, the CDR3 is TGTGCCACCAGCAGGACTAGCGGGAGGACAGATACGCAGTATTTT.